Shown below are 7 T cell receptor beta chains from a single sample sequenced in a study of shared clonotypes between healthy human individuals. Repertoires were generated with immunoSEQ multiplex PCR, while TCRdb's copy carries only in-frame clones and drops some. The table includes roughly 1,100,000 clones, approximately 68% detected once. The sequencing sample was made of memory CD4+ T cells sorted from blood. The subset was: CD45RA-negative fraction. The source is a man aged 18 to 30 in good health.

Only a few counts were recorded for this clone. The chain uses TRBV5-6 and TRBJ1-5, with D unclear. Deletions cut 2 bases from V and 10 bases from J, with 10 bases between. The CDR3 extends over 12 amino acids. Per germline, CDR1 SGHDT and CDR2 YYEEEE. CDR3 nucleotides: TGTGCCAGCAGCTTCGGGCCAAGTCCCCAGCATTTT. The encoded protein is CASSFGPSPQHF.

The chain uses TRBV6-5 and TRBJ1-5, with D unclear. The V gene's germline CDR1 is MNHEY and CDR2 SVGAGI. The CDR3 spans 13 residues. The germline V and J ends were trimmed by 4 bases and 6 bases, with 10 bases remaining between them. The DNA for the CDR3 is TGTGCCAGCAGTTCCAATGGGGTTCAGCCCCAGCATTTT. It translates to CASSSNGVQPQHF.

V and J are TRBV7-8 and TRBJ2-2; TRBD2 matches at 7 bases. V lost 6 bases and J lost 5; bases outside the gene matches: 9. The V gene's germline CDR1 is SGHVS and CDR2 FQNEAQ. The CDR3 covers 15 residues. CDR3 region: CASRLGGALTGELFF. CDR3 in DNA: TGTGCCAGCAGGCTGGGAGGGGCGCTAACCGGGGAGCTGTTTTTT.

The rearrangement joins TRBV4-3 to TRBJ1-1, with a weak D call TRBD1 (6 bases). The CDR3 is 16 residues long. CDR1 LGHNA and CDR2 YSLEER come from the germline V gene. The V gene lost 1 base and the J gene lost 4 bases, with 16 bases spanning the gap. The CDR3 spells CASSQGRSSGATEAFF. CDR3 bases: TGCGCCAGCAGCCAAGGGCGGTCCTCGGGGGCCACTGAAGCTTTCTTT.

The chain is built from TRBV2 and TRBJ1-1; D may be TRBD1 (5 bases). Trimming removed 3 bases from V and 1 base from J, with 12 bases in between. This CDR3 contains 15 residues. In germline, CDR1 is SNHLY, CDR2 FYNNEI. For the CDR3, the DNA is TGTGCCAGCAGTGATGAGGGGCGCCCGAACACTGAAGCTTTCTTT. Translation: CASSDEGRPNTEAFF.

The chain has TRBV5-1 and TRBJ1-3; D is perhaps TRBD1 (5 bases). Germline CDR1 is SGHRS and CDR2 is YFSETQ. Trimming shortened V by 3 bases and J by 5 bases, and 12 bases separated the two germline ends. The CDR3 has 14 residues. The DNA for the CDR3 is TGCGCCAGCAGCTGGGACGGTTCTAGAAACACCATATATTTT. Residues: CASSWDGSRNTIYF.

This chain uses TRBV19 with TRBJ1-2; no firm D call. This CDR3 is built from 14 residues. The germline CDR1 and CDR2 sequences are LNHDA and SQIVND (reference sequence). V was pared by 5 bases and J by 5 bases, with 15 bases between. CDR3 DNA: TGTGCCAGTAGTGTGGGCCATGTACTTTATGGCTACACCTTC. It encodes CASSVGHVLYGYTF.